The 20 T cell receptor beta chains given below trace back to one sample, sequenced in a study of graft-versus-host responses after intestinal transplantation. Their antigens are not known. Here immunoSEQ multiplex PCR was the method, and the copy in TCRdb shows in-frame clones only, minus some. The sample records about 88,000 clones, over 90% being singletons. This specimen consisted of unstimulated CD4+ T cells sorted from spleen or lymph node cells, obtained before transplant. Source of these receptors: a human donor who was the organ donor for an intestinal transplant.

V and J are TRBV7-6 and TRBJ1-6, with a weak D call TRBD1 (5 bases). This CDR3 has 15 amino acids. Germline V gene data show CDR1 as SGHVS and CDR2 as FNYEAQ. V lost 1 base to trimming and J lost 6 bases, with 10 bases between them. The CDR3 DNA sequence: TGTGCCAGCAGCTTAGGTCTTAGGGGTAATTCACCCCTCCACTTT. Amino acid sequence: CASSLGLRGNSPLHF. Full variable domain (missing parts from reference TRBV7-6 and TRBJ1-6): GAGVSQSPRYKVTKRGQDVALRCDPISGHVSLYWYRQALGQGPEFLTYFNYEAQQDKSGLPNDRFSAERPEGSISTLTIQRTEQRDSAMYRCASSLGLRGNSPLHFGNGTRLTVT.

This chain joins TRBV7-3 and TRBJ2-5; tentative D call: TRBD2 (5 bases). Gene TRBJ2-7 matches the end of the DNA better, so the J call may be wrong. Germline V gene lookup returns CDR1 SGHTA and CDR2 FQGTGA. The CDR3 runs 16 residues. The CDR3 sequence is CASSLGQLVPFYEQYF. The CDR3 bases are TGTGCCAGCAGCTTAGGTCAACTAGTACCTTTTTACGAGCAGTACTTC.

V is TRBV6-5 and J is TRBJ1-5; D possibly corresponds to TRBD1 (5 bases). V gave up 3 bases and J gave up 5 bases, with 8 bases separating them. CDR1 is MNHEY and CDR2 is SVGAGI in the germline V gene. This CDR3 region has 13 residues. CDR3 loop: CASSYDSYQPQHF. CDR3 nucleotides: TGTGCCAGCAGTTATGACAGTTATCAGCCCCAGCATTTT.

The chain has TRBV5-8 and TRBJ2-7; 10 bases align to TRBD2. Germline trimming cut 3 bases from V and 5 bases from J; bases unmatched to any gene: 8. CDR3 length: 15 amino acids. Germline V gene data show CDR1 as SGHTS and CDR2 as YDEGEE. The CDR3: CASSSELAGTHEQYF. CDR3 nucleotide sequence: TGTGCCAGCAGCTCCGAACTAGCGGGGACTCACGAGCAGTACTTC.

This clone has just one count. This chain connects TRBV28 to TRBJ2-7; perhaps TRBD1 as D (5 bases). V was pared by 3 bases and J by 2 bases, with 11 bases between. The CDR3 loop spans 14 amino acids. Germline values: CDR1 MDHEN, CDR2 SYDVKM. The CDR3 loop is CASSLNPGTYEQYF. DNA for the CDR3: TGTGCCAGCAGTTTGAACCCAGGGACCTACGAGCAGTACTTC. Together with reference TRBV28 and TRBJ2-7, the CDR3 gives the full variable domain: DVKVTQSSRYLVKRTGEKVFLECVQDMDHENMFWYRQDPGLGLRLIYFSYDVKMKEKGDIPEGYSVSREKKERFSLILESASTNQTSMYLCASSLNPGTYEQYFGPGTRLTVT.

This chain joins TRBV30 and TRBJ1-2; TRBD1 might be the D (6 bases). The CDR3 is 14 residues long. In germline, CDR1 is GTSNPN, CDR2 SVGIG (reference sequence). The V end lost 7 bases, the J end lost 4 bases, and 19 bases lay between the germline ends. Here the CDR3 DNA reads TGTGCCTCGGACAGTCAACTACCCCGCTATGGCTACACCTTC. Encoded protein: CASDSQLPRYGYTF.

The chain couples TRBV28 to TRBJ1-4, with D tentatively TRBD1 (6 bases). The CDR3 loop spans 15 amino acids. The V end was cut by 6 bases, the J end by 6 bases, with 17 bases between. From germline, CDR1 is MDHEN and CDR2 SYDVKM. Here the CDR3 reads CASRGSGGQYEKLFF. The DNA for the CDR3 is TGTGCCAGCAGGGGAAGTGGGGGACAATATGAAAAACTGTTTTTT.

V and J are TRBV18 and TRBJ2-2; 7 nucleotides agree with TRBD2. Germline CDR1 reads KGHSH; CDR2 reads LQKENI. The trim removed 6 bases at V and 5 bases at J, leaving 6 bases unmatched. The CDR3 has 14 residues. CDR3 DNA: TGTGCCAGCTCGCATGGACTAGAAACCGGGGAGCTGTTTTTT. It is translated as CASSHGLETGELFF.

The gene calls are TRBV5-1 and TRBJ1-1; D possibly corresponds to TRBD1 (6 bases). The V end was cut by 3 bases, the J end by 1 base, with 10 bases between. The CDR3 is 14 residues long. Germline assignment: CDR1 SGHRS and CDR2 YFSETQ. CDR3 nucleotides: TGCGCCAGCAGCTGGGAGACAGGGAACACTGAAGCTTTCTTT. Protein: CASSWETGNTEAFF.

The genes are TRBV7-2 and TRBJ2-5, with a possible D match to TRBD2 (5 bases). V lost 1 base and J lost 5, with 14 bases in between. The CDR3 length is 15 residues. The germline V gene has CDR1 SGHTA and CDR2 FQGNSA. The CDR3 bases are TGTGCCAGCAGCTTAGTTGGTGCGTCGGGGGAGACCCAGTACTTC. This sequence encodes CASSLVGASGETQYF.

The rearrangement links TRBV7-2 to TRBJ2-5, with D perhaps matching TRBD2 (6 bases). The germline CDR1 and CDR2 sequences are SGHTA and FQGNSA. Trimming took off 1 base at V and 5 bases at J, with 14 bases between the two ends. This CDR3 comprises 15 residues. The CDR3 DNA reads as TGTGCCAGCAGCTTAGGCTTTGGCGGGGTCGAGACCCAGTACTTC. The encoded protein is CASSLGFGGVETQYF.

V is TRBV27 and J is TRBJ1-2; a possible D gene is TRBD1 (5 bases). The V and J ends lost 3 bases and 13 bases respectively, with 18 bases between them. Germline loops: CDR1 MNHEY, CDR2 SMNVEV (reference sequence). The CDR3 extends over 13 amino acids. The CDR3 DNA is TGTGCCAGCAGTTTGAGCCCCGTACAGGCACCCACCTTC. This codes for CASSLSPVQAPTF.

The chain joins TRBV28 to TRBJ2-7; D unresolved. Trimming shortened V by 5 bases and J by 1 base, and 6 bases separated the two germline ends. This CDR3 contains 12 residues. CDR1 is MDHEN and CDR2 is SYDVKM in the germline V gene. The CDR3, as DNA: TGTGCCAGCAGTGTGAAGTCCTACGAGCAGTACTTC. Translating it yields CASSVKSYEQYF.

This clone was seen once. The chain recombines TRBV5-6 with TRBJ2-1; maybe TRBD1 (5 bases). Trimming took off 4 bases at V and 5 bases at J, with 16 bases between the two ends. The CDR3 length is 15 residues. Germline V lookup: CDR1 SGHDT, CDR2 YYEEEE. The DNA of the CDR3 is TGTGCCAGCAGCCTCCCCCCCCAGGACAACAATGAGCAGTTCTTC. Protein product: CASSLPPQDNNEQFF.

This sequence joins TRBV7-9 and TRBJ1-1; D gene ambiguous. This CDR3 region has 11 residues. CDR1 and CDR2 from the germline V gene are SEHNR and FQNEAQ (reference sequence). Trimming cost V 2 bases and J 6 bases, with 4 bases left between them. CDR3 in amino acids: CASSLNAEAFF. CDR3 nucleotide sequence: TGTGCCAGCAGCTTAAACGCTGAAGCTTTCTTT.

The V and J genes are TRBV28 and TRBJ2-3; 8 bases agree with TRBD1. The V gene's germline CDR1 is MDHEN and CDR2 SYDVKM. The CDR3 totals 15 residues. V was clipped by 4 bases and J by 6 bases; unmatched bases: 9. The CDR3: CASSSRDRRGDTQYF. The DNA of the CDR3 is TGTGCCAGCAGTTCGAGGGACAGGAGGGGGGATACGCAGTATTTT.

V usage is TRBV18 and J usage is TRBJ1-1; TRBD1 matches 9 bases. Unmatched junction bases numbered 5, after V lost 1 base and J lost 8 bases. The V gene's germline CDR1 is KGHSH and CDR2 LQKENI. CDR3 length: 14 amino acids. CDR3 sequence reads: CASSPQGQGTEAFF. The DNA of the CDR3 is TGTGCCAGCTCACCACAGGGACAGGGCACCGAAGCTTTCTTT.

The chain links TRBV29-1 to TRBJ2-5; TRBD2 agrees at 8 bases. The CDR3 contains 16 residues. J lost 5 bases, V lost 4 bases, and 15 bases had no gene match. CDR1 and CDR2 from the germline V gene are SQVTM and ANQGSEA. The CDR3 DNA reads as TGCAGCGTTGTAGGAATCGGTCTGGGCGGGGGGGAGACCCAGTACTTC. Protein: CSVVGIGLGGGETQYF.

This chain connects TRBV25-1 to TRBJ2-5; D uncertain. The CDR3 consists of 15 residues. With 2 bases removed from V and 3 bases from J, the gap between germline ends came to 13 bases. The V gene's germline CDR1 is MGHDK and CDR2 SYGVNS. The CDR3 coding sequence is TGTGCCAGCAGTGAACGAAGACCCCGAGAAGAGACCCAGTACTTC. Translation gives CASSERRPREETQYF. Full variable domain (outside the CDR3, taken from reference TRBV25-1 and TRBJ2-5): EADIYQTPRYLVIGTGKKITLECSQTMGHDKMYWYQQDPGMELHLIHYSYGVNSTEKGDLSSESTVSRIRTEHFPLTLESARPSHTSQYLCASSERRPREETQYFGPGTRLLVL.

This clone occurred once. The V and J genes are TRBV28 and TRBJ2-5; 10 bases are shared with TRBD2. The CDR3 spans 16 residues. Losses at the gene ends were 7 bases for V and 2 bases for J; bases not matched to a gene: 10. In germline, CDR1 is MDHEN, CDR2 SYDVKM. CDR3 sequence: CASTLGASGGQETQYF. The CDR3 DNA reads TGTGCCAGCACTCTTGGGGCTAGCGGGGGACAAGAGACCCAGTACTTC.